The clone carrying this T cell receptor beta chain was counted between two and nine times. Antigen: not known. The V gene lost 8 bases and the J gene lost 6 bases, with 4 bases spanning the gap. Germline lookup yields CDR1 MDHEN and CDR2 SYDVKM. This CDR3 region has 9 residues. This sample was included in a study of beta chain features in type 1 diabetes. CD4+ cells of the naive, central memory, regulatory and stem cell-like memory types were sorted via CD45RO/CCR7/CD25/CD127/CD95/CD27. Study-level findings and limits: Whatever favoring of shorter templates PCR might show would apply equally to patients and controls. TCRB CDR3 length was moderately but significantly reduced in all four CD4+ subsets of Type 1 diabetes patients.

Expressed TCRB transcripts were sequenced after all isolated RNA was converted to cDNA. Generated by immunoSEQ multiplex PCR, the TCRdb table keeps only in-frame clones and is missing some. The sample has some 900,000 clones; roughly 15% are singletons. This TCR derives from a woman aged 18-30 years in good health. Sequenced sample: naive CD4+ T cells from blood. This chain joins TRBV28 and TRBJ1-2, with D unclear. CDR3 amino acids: CASGDGYTF. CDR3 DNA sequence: TGTGCCAGCGGCGATGGCTACACCTTC.